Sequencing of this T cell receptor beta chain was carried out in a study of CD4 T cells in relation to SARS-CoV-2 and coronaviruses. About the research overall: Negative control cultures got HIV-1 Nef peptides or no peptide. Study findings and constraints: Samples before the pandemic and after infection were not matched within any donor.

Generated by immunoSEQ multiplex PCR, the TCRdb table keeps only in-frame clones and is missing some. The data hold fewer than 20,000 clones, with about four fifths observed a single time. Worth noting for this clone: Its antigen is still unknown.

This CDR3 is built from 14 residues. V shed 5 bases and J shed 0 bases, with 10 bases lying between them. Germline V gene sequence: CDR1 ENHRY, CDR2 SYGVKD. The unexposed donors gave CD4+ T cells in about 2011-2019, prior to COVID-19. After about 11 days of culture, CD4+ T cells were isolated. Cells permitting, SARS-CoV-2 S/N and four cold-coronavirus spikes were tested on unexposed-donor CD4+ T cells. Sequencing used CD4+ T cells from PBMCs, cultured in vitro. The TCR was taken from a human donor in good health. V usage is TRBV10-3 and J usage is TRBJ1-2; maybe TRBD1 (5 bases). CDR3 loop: CAISKETANYGYTF. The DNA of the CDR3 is TGTGCCATCAGTAAAGAGACAGCTAACTATGGCTACACCTTC.